The present TCR beta chain was sequenced within a study of CD8 T cells in Susac syndrome. RNA totalling 0.5 to 1 ug underwent reverse transcription with random hexamers. immunoSEQ multiplex PCR amplified TCR beta CDR3 across 54 Vbeta, 13 Jbeta. MiXCR, run by TCRdb on the immunoSEQ multiplex PCR reads, gives a single entry per CDR3 protein. The sample lists about 160,000 distinct CDR3 sequences; around 93% were seen once. As regards this clonotype: Its cognate antigen is unknown.

The T cells that were sequenced for TCR beta were CD8+ and CD4+ cells from blood. Healthy donors served as age- and sex-matched controls. Points from the study as a whole: The study recognized that the number of individuals in its TCR sequencing and HLA analysis was relatively small.

Trimming at V came to 5 bases and at J to 1 base, leaving 8 bases not matched to a gene. Germline assignment: CDR1 DFQATT and CDR2 SNEGSKA (reference sequence). The CDR3 spans 16 residues. This chain joins TRBV20-1 and TRBJ2-5, with TRBD2 matching over 12 bases. The TCR originated in a human donor in good health. Sequencing was performed on CD4+ T cells from PBMCs. The CDR3 sequence is CSAVPTSGGSQETQYF. The DNA of the CDR3 is TGCAGTGCTGTCCCGACTAGCGGGGGATCCCAAGAGACCCAGTACTTC.